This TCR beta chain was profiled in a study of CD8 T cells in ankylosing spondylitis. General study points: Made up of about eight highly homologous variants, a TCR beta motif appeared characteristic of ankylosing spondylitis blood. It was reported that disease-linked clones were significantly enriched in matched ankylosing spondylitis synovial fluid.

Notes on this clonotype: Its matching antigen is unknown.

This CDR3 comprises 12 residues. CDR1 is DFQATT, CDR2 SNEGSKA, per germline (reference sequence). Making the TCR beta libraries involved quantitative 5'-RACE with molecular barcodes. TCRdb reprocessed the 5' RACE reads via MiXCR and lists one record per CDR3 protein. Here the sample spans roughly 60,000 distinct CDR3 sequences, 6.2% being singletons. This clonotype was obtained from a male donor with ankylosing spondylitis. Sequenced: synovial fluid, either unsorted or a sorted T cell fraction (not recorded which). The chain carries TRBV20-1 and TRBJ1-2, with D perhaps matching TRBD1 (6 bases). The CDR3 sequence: CTSSVHRVGYTF. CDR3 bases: TGCACCTCCTCAGTACACAGGGTTGGCTACACCTTC.